The entry below gives a single T cell receptor (beta chain) sequence along with its context. Its antigen remains undetermined. Base qualities are not provided; no much larger clone lies one nucleotide away. These data originate in a study of beta chain features in type 1 diabetes (dated by TCRdb to about 2018). Study-level background: Mean age, gender distribution, total cell number and subset yield did not differ between patients and healthy donors. Across all samples, approximately 98,000,000 sorted cells were examined, and cell number per subset correlated strongly with RNA yield. The study compared the TCRB repertoires of sorted circulating CD4+ T cell subsets in recently diagnosed type 1 diabetes patients with those in matched healthy donors. Regulatory and stem cell-like memory subsets were obtained from only 8 patients and about 8 healthy donors, while naive and central memory subsets were obtained from all 30 or so donors.

From each donor, a single peripheral blood sample of 90 to 150 mL on average was drawn into heparinised tubes. A BD FACSAria II was used to sort naive, central memory, regulatory and stem cell-like memory CD4+ T cells with a panel that included CD45RO, CCR7, CD25, CD127, CD95 and CD27. All sorted populations exceeded 95% purity. PBMCs were separated immediately by Lymphoprep density gradient centrifugation and were stained directly, without being cultured. To minimize batch effects, samples were stained and sorted in pairs, one healthy donor with one patient per experiment. Study-level results and caveats: PCR might favor shorter templates, but patient and control samples were amplified and corrected together, so any skew would affect both groups equally. Fewer insertions and more nucleotide deletions at VDJ recombination sites were observed in patients with type 1 diabetes, implying thymic rearrangement abnormalities. A moderate but significant shortening of TCRB CDR3 length was observed in type 1 diabetes patients in all four CD4+ subsets. Because small numbers of individuals were included in the HLA sub-analyses, any influence of HLA type on TCRB rearrangement was left unresolved. Because cDNA was sequenced instead of genomic DNA, activated cells with high expression could be over-represented, although the groups did not differ in activation or CD3 levels. Naive, central memory and regulatory TCRB repertoires appeared to be more alike among patients than among healthy donors.

The High Capacity cDNA Reverse Transcription Kit was used to reverse transcribe all of the isolated RNA, meaning that expressed TCRB transcripts were what got sequenced. Deep immunoSEQ sequencing was applied to naive, central memory and regulatory T cell samples, giving an average of about 3.7 million total reads per sample. After sorted cells were lysed in RLT buffer, RNA was extracted with DNase-treated RNeasy Micro or Mini kits, with the choice depending on cell number. To prevent cross-contamination, each cell subset was processed individually, whereas patient and healthy donor samples were processed jointly. Using the immunoSEQ multiplex PCR, TCRB sequences were amplified from cDNA into 87-bp fragments spanning the CDR3 region. Sequencing of the amplicons was performed on the Illumina HiSeq platform. In the paper's pipeline: PCR bias was corrected computationally using synthetic template baselines, and reads within Hamming distance 2 were collapsed, with unmergeable singletons discarded. Reads were aligned against IMGT so that V, D and J genes, CDR3 length and insertions or deletions at six rearrangement sites could be assigned. Clonotype counts were normalized to sorted cell number within each subset before computing true diversity and Gini coefficients with the tcR R package. The overlap coefficient, calculated on TCRB nucleotide sequences, was used to quantify repertoire sharing. Out-of-frame TCRB sequences from naive cells were analyzed as a proxy for the pre-selection repertoire. The immuneACCESS repertoire file appears here via TCRdb, limited to in-frame rearrangements. These files lack a portion of the clones; in checked studies, under half of the deficit traces to unresolved V genes, and the cause of the others is not known. V, J and clone size were drawn from that table, and D and trimming were deduced from the DNA. The sample records about 250,000 clones, 13% to 15% of which are singletons. The top ten clones comprise about 0.027% of the sample.

The source material was naive CD4+ T cells from blood. The sample's cell subset or site label, decoded: true naive CD4+ T cells. This clonotype was obtained from a woman in her thirties or forties in good health.

The nucleotide sequence reads TGTGCCAGCGGTAGGGGGACTAGCGGCGGAGGCTCCTACGAGCAGTACTTC. It encodes CASGRGTSGGGSYEQYF. This receptor chain uses TRBV27 and TRBJ2-7; 11 central nucleotides agree with TRBD2. Trimming removed 8 bases from V and 0 bases from J; the gene matches leave 12 bases unexplained. The cysteine opens and the phenylalanine closes a CDR3 of 17 amino acids. Left in the record is the CDR3 DNA by itself, 51 bases read in frame from the first base. CDR1 is given as MNHEY and CDR2 as SMNVEV, both from the germline V gene (reference sequence).